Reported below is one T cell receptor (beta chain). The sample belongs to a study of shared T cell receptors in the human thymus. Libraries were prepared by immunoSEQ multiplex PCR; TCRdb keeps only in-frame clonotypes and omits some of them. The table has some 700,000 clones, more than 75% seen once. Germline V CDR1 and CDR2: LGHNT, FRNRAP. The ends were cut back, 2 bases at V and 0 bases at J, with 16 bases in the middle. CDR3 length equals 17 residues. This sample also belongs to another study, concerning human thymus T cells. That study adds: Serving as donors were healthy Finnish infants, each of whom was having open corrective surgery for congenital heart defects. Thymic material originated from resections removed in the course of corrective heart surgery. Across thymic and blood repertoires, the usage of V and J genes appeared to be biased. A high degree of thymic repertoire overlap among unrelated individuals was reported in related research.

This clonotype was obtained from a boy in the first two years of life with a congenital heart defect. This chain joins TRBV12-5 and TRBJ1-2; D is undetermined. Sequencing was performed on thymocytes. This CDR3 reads CASGLPRRGPSNYGYTF. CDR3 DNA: TGTGCTAGTGGTTTGCCTCGAAGAGGGCCCTCTAACTATGGCTACACCTTC.